The next 9 T cell receptor beta chains were all read from a single sample in a study of CD8 T cells in ankylosing spondylitis. In TCRdb, the 5' RACE reads were re-called with MiXCR into one record per CDR3 protein. The sample holds approximately 110,000 distinct CDR3 sequences, about 24% seen once. The source material was synovial fluid, either unsorted or a sorted T cell fraction (not recorded which). The receptors were sampled from a male donor with ankylosing spondylitis.

This clonotype was found a few times. In DNA form, the CDR3 reads TGCGCCAGCAGCTTGTTCAGCGGTGATAATTCACCCCTCCACTTT. It yields the protein CASSLFSGDNSPLHF. The V and J genes are TRBV5-1 and TRBJ1-6; D remains ambiguous. V was shortened by 1 base and J by 5 bases, with 10 bases between the two germline ends. The CDR3 runs 15 residues. CDR1 SGHRS and CDR2 YFSETQ come from the germline V gene.

The chain recombines TRBV5-1 with TRBJ2-7; tentatively, D is TRBD2 (5 bases). Germline loops: CDR1 SGHRS, CDR2 YFSETQ. The CDR3 is 12 amino acids. Trimming shortened V by 3 bases and J by 4 bases, and 8 bases separated the two germline ends. The CDR3 DNA reads as TGCGCCAGCAGCTCGGGATTTTACGAGCAGTACTTC. As protein: CASSSGFYEQYF.

In DNA form, the CDR3 reads TGCAGTGCCCCCGTTGTTGCGGCAGATACGCAGTATTTT. Protein sequence: CSAPVVAADTQYF. This chain links TRBV20-1 with TRBJ2-3, with no clear D. Trimming took off 6 bases at V and 4 bases at J, with 14 bases between the two ends. CDR3 length: 13 residues. From germline, CDR1 is DFQATT and CDR2 SNEGSKA (reference sequence).

In this sample, this clonotype turned up a few times. The CDR3 sequence: CSARVEGVWNEQFF. CDR3 sequence (DNA): TGCAGTGCTAGAGTAGAAGGGGTTTGGAATGAGCAGTTCTTC. This chain uses TRBV20-1 with TRBJ2-1; a possible D gene is TRBD1 (5 bases). In germline, CDR1 is DFQATT, CDR2 SNEGSKA (reference sequence). Trimming removed 1 base at V and 7 bases at J, with 14 bases between. This CDR3 comprises 14 residues.

This rearrangement joins TRBV6-2 or TRBV6-3 to TRBJ1-6; 10 bases fit TRBD1. The V gene's germline CDR1 is MNHEY and CDR2 SVGEGT. The CDR3 consists of 14 residues. The junction had 1 base not matched to a gene; V was cut back by 4 bases and J by 7 bases. The CDR3 region has the DNA TGTGCCAGCAGTTCGGACAGGGGGAATTCACCCCTCCACTTT. This gives the protein CASSSDRGNSPLHF.

This clonotype was picked up many times. The genes are TRBV10-1 and TRBJ2-3; 11 positions match TRBD2. J gave up 1 base and V 2 bases, and 8 bases lay outside the gene matches. This CDR3 region has 18 residues. Per germline, CDR1 WNHNN and CDR2 SYGVQD (reference sequence). As DNA, the CDR3 is TGCGCCAGCAGTGAGAGGCTAGCGGGAGGTCTTCGCACAGATACGCAGTATTTT. Its translation is CASSERLAGGLRTDTQYF.

This sequence joins TRBV7-9 and TRBJ2-3; D gene uncertain. Trimming shortened V by 4 bases and J by 3 bases, and 14 bases separated the two germline ends. The germline CDR1 and CDR2 sequences are SEHNR and FQNEAQ (reference sequence). This CDR3 contains 15 residues. In DNA, the CDR3 is TGTGCCAGCAGCTCGATAGGGATGTGGACAGATACGCAGTATTTT. Translation: CASSSIGMWTDTQYF.

The count of this clonotype is one. V is TRBV5-6 and J is TRBJ2-1; TRBD2 is a possible D gene (6 bases). Germline V gene lookup returns CDR1 SGHDT and CDR2 YYEEEE. The CDR3 runs to 18 residues. The germline V and J ends were trimmed by 0 bases and 4 bases, with 20 bases remaining between them. The CDR3 sequence is CASSLELAPNTIYNEQFF. The CDR3 coding sequence is TGTGCCAGCAGCTTGGAACTAGCACCCAACACCATATACAATGAGCAGTTCTTC.

CDR3 region: CASSEGLEGEQFF. CDR3 DNA: TGTGCCAGCAGTGAAGGTCTGGAGGGAGAGCAGTTCTTC. The V call is TRBV6-1, the J call TRBJ2-1; tentative D call: TRBD2 (6 bases). Germline V gene lookup returns CDR1 MNHNS and CDR2 SASEGT. Trimming cost V 1 base and J 10 bases, with 11 bases left between them. The length of the CDR3 is 13 residues.